This T cell receptor beta chain was observed in a study of sequential checkpoint blockade in melanoma. The wider study: Maintenance nivolumab came after either treatment sequence.

Assay: immunoSEQ multiplex PCR; the TCRdb copy retains only in-frame clones and omits some. Here the sample spans under 6,000 clones, roughly 80% being singletons. Treatment of the sample: randomized to nivolumab then ipilimumab (arm A) or the reverse (arm B). Patients had received no earlier DNA-damaging chemotherapy. Sorted cells were live CD3+CD8+, lacking CD19 and CD56, from PBMCs. The V end was cut by 2 bases, the J end by 2 bases, with 9 bases between. The CDR3 sequence is 14 residues long. The germline CDR1 and CDR2 sequences are MDHEN and SYDVKM. The V call is TRBV28, the J call TRBJ1-1; D gene unclear. This sample comprised CD8+ T cells sorted from blood (inferred from file names), obtained from a patient given nivolumab and ipilimumab in sequence. The receptor was derived from a human donor with melanoma. CDR3: CASSLAGYNTEAFF. The CDR3 DNA reads as TGTGCCAGCAGTTTAGCAGGTTATAACACTGAAGCTTTCTTT.